These T cell receptor beta chains were read from a single sample in a study of blood T cell repertoires in COVID-19. Sequencing was performed with immunoSEQ multiplex PCR; in TCRdb, only in-frame clones are kept and a portion is missing. In the table there are fewer than 200,000 clones, over 80% of which are singletons. Sequencing used peripheral blood. The receptors come from a woman in her forties or fifties with acute or convalescent COVID-19. CDR3s include the opening cysteine and the closing phenylalanine or tryptophan. D genes are given only for firm matches. The listing skips clone size in some rows; elsewhere it reads once, few, many or a size class.

TRBV6-9	-	TRBJ1-5	-	CARKRQVQPQHF	TGTGCCAGGAAACGACAGGTTCAGCCCCAGCATTTT
TRBV7-2	TRBD1	TRBJ1-4	few	CASSSDRDGEKLFF	TGTGCCAGCAGCTCGGACAGGGACGGTGAAAAACTGTTTTTT
TRBV11-2	-	TRBJ1-1	-	CASRAGHLNTEAFF	TGTGCCAGCAGGGCAGGACACTTGAACACTGAAGCTTTCTTT
TRBV6-5	TRBD1	TRBJ2-2	-	CASRRTGANTGELFF	TGTGCCAGCAGGAGGACAGGAGCGAACACCGGGGAGCTGTTTTTT
TRBV5-1	TRBD2	TRBJ2-1	-	CASSLSTSLDNEQFF	TGCGCCAGCAGCTTATCGACTAGCCTCGACAATGAGCAGTTCTTC
TRBV27	TRBD1	TRBJ1-1	-	CASRGRQGHTEAFF	TGTGCCAGCAGGGGAAGACAGGGACACACTGAAGCTTTCTTT
TRBV19	-	TRBJ1-5	-	CASQQGSNQPQHF	TGTGCCAGTCAACAGGGAAGCAATCAGCCCCAGCATTTT
TRBV9	-	TRBJ2-1	-	CAIAAGSHNEQFF	TGTGCCATCGCGGCGGGTAGCCACAATGAGCAGTTCTTC
TRBV27	TRBD1	TRBJ2-2	-	CASSPYPPGGFTGELFF	TGTGCCAGCAGTCCCTATCCCCCAGGGGGCTTCACCGGGGAGCTGTTTTTT
TRBV4-1	TRBD1	TRBJ1-2	few	CASSPGQGTNLLSYTF	TGCGCCAGCAGCCCCGGACAGGGGACGAACCTTTTAAGCTACACCTTC
TRBV18	TRBD1	TRBJ1-6	-	CASSMTGQGSNSPLHF	TGTGCCAGCTCAATGACGGGACAGGGGAGCAATTCACCCCTCCACTTT
TRBV7-2	-	TRBJ1-1	-	CASSLGGKLNTEAFF	TGTGCCAGCAGCCTCGGAGGGAAGTTGAACACTGAAGCTTTCTTT
TRBV30	TRBD1	TRBJ1-6	-	CAWSLGTGGNSPLHF	TGTGCCTGGAGCCTGGGAACAGGGGGGAATTCACCCCTCCACTTT
TRBV15	-	TRBJ1-3	-	CATSFGLAGNTIYF	TGTGCCACCAGCTTTGGTTTAGCTGGAAACACCATATATTTT
TRBV19	TRBD2	TRBJ2-3	-	CASSMGTLSGRGSDTQYF	TGTGCCAGTAGTATGGGGACCTTAAGCGGGAGGGGGTCAGATACGCAGTATTTT
TRBV19	-	TRBJ1-5	-	CASSISGGNQPQHF	TGTGCCAGTAGTATTTCCGGGGGTAATCAGCCCCAGCATTTT
TRBV5-1	-	TRBJ2-1	-	CASSLEGGEQFF	TGCGCCAGCAGCTTGGAGGGAGGTGAGCAGTTCTTC
TRBV13	TRBD2	TRBJ2-5	-	CASSLGTGGGGETQYF	TGTGCCAGCAGCTTAGGCACCGGGGGGGGCGGAGAGACCCAGTACTTC
TRBV9	-	TRBJ1-2	-	CASSVETEHYGYTF	TGTGCCAGCAGCGTAGAGACAGAACACTATGGCTACACCTTC
TRBV5-8	TRBD1	TRBJ1-1	-	CASSLDRGTEAFF	TGTGCCAGCAGCTTGGACAGGGGAACTGAAGCTTTCTTT
TRBV3-1/TRBV3-2	-	TRBJ2-6	-	CASSQGGTGASGANVLTF	TGTGCCAGCAGCCAGGGGGGAACCGGAGCCTCTGGGGCCAACGTCCTGACTTTC
TRBV2	-	TRBJ2-7	-	CASSVGGEQYF	TGTGCCAGCAGTGTGGGGGGCGAGCAGTACTTC
TRBV7-2	-	TRBJ1-1	-	CASSLHPNTEAFF	TGTGCCAGCAGTTTACATCCGAACACTGAAGCTTTCTTT
TRBV18	TRBD2	TRBJ2-5	-	CASSSRRSGGAQETQYF	TGTGCCAGCTCATCCCGGAGAAGCGGGGGGGCTCAAGAGACCCAGTACTTC
TRBV19	TRBD1	TRBJ1-1	-	CASSSDRPRRTEAFF	TGTGCCAGTAGTTCGGACAGGCCTCGTAGGACTGAAGCTTTCTTT
TRBV5-1	TRBD1	TRBJ1-1	-	CASSLGDSEAFF	TGCGCCAGCAGCTTGGGGGACAGCGAAGCTTTCTTT
TRBV27	TRBD1	TRBJ1-1	-	CASSFSGGQAFF	TGTGCCAGCAGTTTCTCCGGGGGACAGGCTTTCTTT
TRBV13	-	TRBJ1-1	-	CASSLKGSEAFF	TGTGCCAGCAGCTTAAAGGGGTCTGAAGCTTTCTTT
TRBV5-1	TRBD2	TRBJ2-2	many	CASSLSGGRYTGELFF	TGCGCCAGCAGCTTGTCTGGCGGGAGGTACACCGGGGAGCTGTTTTTT
TRBV5-1	-	TRBJ2-7	-	CASSRDNYEQYF	TGCGCCAGCAGCCGGGACAACTACGAGCAGTACTTC
TRBV4-1	-	TRBJ1-3	-	CASSRPGVGNTIYF	TGCGCCAGCAGCCGACCCGGAGTGGGAAACACCATATATTTT
TRBV4-1	-	TRBJ1-2	-	CASSQEWAFAYGYTF	TGCGCCAGCAGCCAAGAGTGGGCCTTTGCCTATGGCTACACCTTC
TRBV3-1/TRBV3-2	-	TRBJ2-3	-	CASSPSGGTDTQYF	TGTGCCAGCAGCCCGTCGGGAGGCACAGATACGCAGTATTTT
TRBV6-2/TRBV6-3	TRBD1	TRBJ1-2	-	CASSWAGTGRPRGGYTF	TGTGCCAGCAGTTGGGCCGGGACAGGGAGGCCGCGAGGTGGCTACACCTTC
TRBV9	-	TRBJ2-7	-	CASSVGGLAYEQYF	TGTGCCAGCAGCGTCGGTGGTTTAGCCTACGAGCAGTACTTC
TRBV3-1/TRBV3-2	-	TRBJ1-2	-	CASSHEQGGYGYTF	TGTGCCAGCAGCCATGAACAGGGAGGGTATGGCTACACCTTC
TRBV9	-	TRBJ1-1	-	CASSVNSEGWTEAFF	TGTGCCAGCAGCGTTAACAGTGAAGGATGGACTGAAGCTTTCTTT
TRBV6-5	-	TRBJ2-7	-	CASRGLQTSYEQYF	TGTGCCAGCAGGGGACTCCAAACCTCCTACGAGCAGTACTTC
TRBV21-1	-	TRBJ2-1	-	CASKGILAGMSYNEQFF	TGTGCCAGCAAGGGTATACTAGCGGGAATGTCCTACAATGAGCAGTTCTTC
TRBV7-2	-	TRBJ1-2	-	CASRPRDSLQANYGYTF	TGTGCCAGCAGACCTCGAGACAGCTTACAAGCTAACTATGGCTACACCTTC
TRBV6-2/TRBV6-3	TRBD1	TRBJ1-5	few	CASSRTGGNQPQHF	TGTGCCAGCAGTCGGACAGGGGGCAATCAGCCCCAGCATTTT
TRBV30	-	TRBJ2-7	-	CAWTEWTAPYEQYF	TGTGCCTGGACAGAATGGACAGCCCCCTACGAGCAGTACTTC
TRBV6-6	-	TRBJ1-1	-	CASSYEVGDTEAFF	TGTGCCAGCAGTTACGAGGTCGGAGATACTGAAGCTTTCTTT
TRBV5-4	TRBD2	TRBJ2-3	once	CASSLAAGGITDTQYF	TGTGCCAGCAGCTTGGCGGCGGGGGGGATCACAGATACGCAGTATTTT
TRBV2	-	TRBJ2-5	-	CASRPGRGETQYF	TGTGCCAGCAGGCCAGGAAGGGGGGAGACCCAGTACTTC
TRBV5-1	TRBD1	TRBJ2-7	-	CASSSFVGQGMGSSYEQYF	TGCGCCAGCAGCTCGTTCGTGGGACAGGGGATGGGGTCCTCCTACGAGCAGTACTTC
TRBV5-1	-	TRBJ1-6	-	CASSLGWTGNSPLHF	TGCGCCAGCAGCTTGGGATGGACTGGGAATTCACCCCTCCACTTT
TRBV19	-	TRBJ2-6	medium-sized	CASSINPPDRDNVLTF	TGTGCCAGTAGTATAAACCCCCCCGATCGAGACAACGTCCTGACTTTC
TRBV30	TRBD2	TRBJ2-5	-	CAWKLAGLETQYF	TGTGCCTGGAAGCTAGCGGGATTAGAGACCCAGTACTTC
TRBV3-1/TRBV3-2	TRBD1	TRBJ1-1	-	CASSNGDRRAEAFF	TGTGCCAGCAGCAACGGGGACAGGCGGGCTGAAGCTTTCTTT
TRBV18	-	TRBJ2-3	few	CASSPNTDTQYF	TGTGCCAGCTCACCCAACACAGATACGCAGTATTTT
TRBV4-2	-	TRBJ1-5	-	CASSQANSGHHNQPQHF	TGTGCCAGCAGCCAAGCTAACTCGGGACACCACAATCAGCCCCAGCATTTT
TRBV6-2/TRBV6-3	TRBD1	TRBJ2-7	once	CASSRQGFEQYF	TGTGCCAGCAGTCGACAGGGTTTCGAGCAGTACTTC
TRBV5-5	TRBD1	TRBJ1-2	-	CASGFWDRAKGGYTF	TGTGCCAGCGGGTTCTGGGACAGGGCAAAGGGTGGCTACACCTTC